This T cell receptor beta chain originates from a study of T and B cells in COVID-19 patients. This clonotype was seen a handful of times. Germline CDR1 is MNHEY and CDR2 is SMNVEV (reference sequence). Between the trimmed V and J ends, which lost 3 bases and 0 bases, there was a span of 9 bases. This CDR3 region has 15 residues. BIOMED2 TRB-A/B primer pools were used in multiplex TRB PCR. Each CDR3 protein gets one entry after TCRdb re-called the multiplex PCR reads with MiXCR. Of roughly 7,200 distinct CDR3 sequences listed, roughly a quarter are singletons. TRB was amplified from around 250-500 ng of blood genomic DNA.

This TCR was sampled from a human donor with active COVID-19. The rearrangement links TRBV27 to TRBJ1-3; D unresolved. The specimen was blood. The DNA for the CDR3 is TGTGCCAGCAGTTTCACCGGGAGCTCTGGAAACACCATATATTTT. As protein: CASSFTGSSGNTIYF.